This TCR beta chain emerged from a study of shared clonotypes between healthy human individuals. V was pared by 5 bases and J by 6 bases, with 8 bases between. CDR1 and CDR2 from the germline V gene are SGHTA and FQGNSA. This CDR3 has 12 amino acids. Generated by immunoSEQ multiplex PCR, the TCRdb table keeps only in-frame clones and is missing some. The sample comprises fewer than 200,000 clones, about 68% of which are singletons, and about 10% rests with the top ten. The chain carries TRBV7-2 and TRBJ1-3; D is uncertain. The sequenced sample was memory CD4+ T cells sorted from blood. The subset was: CD45RA-negative fraction. The source is a man under 40 in good health. CDR3: CASSPPENTIYF. The CDR3 bases are TGTGCCAGCAGCCCCCCAGAAAACACCATATATTTT.